The TCR beta chain described here comes from a study of blood T cell repertoires in COVID-19 (dated by TCRdb to 2020 to 2021). The study in broad terms: The collaborator samples originated in the United States, Italy and Spain and spanned the acute and convalescent phases of COVID-19. Samples were obtained from the ongoing ImmuneRACE study (first 160 participants) and from 1,254 subjects provided by 6 global collaborators. Where available, HLA class I and class II types were obtained from metadata supplied by the sample provider rather than from assay-based typing. Deeply sampled blood TCRbeta repertoires from subjects exposed to, actively infected with, or recovered from COVID-19 were included in the dataset. The sample metadata nearly always contained a de-identified subject ID, COVID-19 status, age in years and sex. A freely available public database, intended as a resource for researchers studying the immune response to SARS-CoV-2, is where the repertoires were released. The material from the prospective study consisted of cDNA or gDNA derived from T cells, B-cell-depleted T cells, or PBMCs.

The immunoSEQ Assay, a bias-controlled multiplex PCR, was used to amplify TCRbeta CDR3 regions from genomic DNA. Per the authors' processing: The number of nucleated cells in each sample was estimated by amplification of reference gene primers within the assay. To quantify the absolute abundance of each unique TCRbeta CDR3 rearrangement, sequence reads were collapsed and filtered. Productive Simpson clonality was computed per sample as the square root of Simpson's diversity index over productive rearrangements. Imported from immuneACCESS, the table was reduced by TCRdb to in-frame sequences with V and J called. These copies leave out some clones; in studies compared against another copy, an unresolved V gene accounts for under half, and the cause of the remainder is not known. That table gives V, J and clone size, and the DNA gave D and trimming. Counted in this sample were under 300,000 clones; about 88% of them appeared once. The ten top clones hold approximately 2% of the sample.

Another Seattle source contributed samples from volunteer blood donors who had recovered from COVID-19. Collaborating institutions collected whole blood in K2EDTA tubes following their own protocols. For TCRbeta analysis, collaborators shipped samples in one of three forms: frozen whole blood, isolated PBMCs, or DNA extracted from either of those sample types. What the authors observed across the whole study: The amount of clinical and demographic metadata varied by source and participant and was provided uncurated.

The CDR3 sequence holds 15 residues, the cysteine and phenylalanine included. The DNA shown is the 45-base CDR3, in frame from base 1. The germline V gene (reference sequence) gives CDR1 as SGHNT and CDR2 as YYREEE. V loses 5 bases at its end and J loses 5 bases; junction bases beyond the gene matches: 11. Regarding this clone: Its target antigen remains unknown. No clone much larger than this one lies a single base away; base qualities are absent.

The clonotype comes from a woman between 40 and 55 years old who had recovered from COVID-19. Rearrangement joined TRBV5-4 to TRBJ2-5; 8 middle bases align to TRBD1. The sequenced sample was peripheral blood. The nucleotide sequence reads as follows: TGTGCCAGCAGTCACCACCAGGGACAGGCCGAGACCCAGTACTTC. The encoded protein is CASSHHQGQAETQYF. Joined to the reference TRBV5-4 and TRBJ2-5 proteins, this CDR3 gives the full variable domain: ETGVTQSPTHLIKTRGQQVTLRCSSQSGHNTVSWYQQALGQGPQFIFQYYREEENGRGNFPPRFSGLQFPNYSSELNVNALELDDSALYLCASSHHQGQAETQYFGPGTRLLVL.